The 11 T cell receptor beta chains in this list originate from one sample, sequenced in a study of identical twins (dated by TCRdb to about 2016). The receptor library was made with 5' RACE. This sample was sequenced with an Illumina HiSeq 2000. The public sequencing data were trimmed at Q25 with fastp and processed into clonotypes with MiXCR by TCRdb, which kept only in-frame beta chains. All rows with the same CDR3 protein become a single entry with the most common DNA and genes. This sample has about 790,000 distinct CDR3 sequences in its table, and roughly 20% of those were observed once. Of the sample, less than 15% is held by the ten largest clones. The same data also contributed to another study, on T cells expressing NK-cell markers.

Sample: PBMCs. The receptors here all came from a woman younger than 35 in good health.

This clonotype was seen more than once but under ten times. The CDR3 protein is CASSPDGITGNEQFF. CDR3 nucleotide sequence: TGCGCCAGCAGTCCGGACGGTATTACAGGGAATGAGCAGTTCTTC. The gene calls are TRBV5-1 and TRBJ2-1, with D possibly matching TRBD1 (6 bases). This CDR3 has 15 residues. CDR1 is SGHRS and CDR2 is YFSETQ in the germline V gene. The V end was cut by 5 bases, the J end by 7 bases, with 19 bases between.

The J gene is TRBJ2-3, the V gene TRBV18, with D perhaps TRBD2 (5 bases). Germline CDR1 and CDR2: KGHSH and LQKENI. CDR3 length equals 14 residues. V was clipped by 2 bases and J by 6 bases, with 12 bases between them. CDR3 nucleotide sequence: TGTGCCAGCTCACCAGCGAGGGCTGGGGATACGCAGTATTTT. It yields the protein CASSPARAGDTQYF.

The V call is TRBV29-1, the J call TRBJ2-5, with 10 bases lining up with TRBD1. Trimming removed 6 bases from V and 4 bases from J; junction bases left unmatched: 14. This CDR3 has 16 residues. CDR1 and CDR2 from the germline V gene are SQVTM and ANQGSEA. The CDR3 DNA reads as TGCAGCGTCGGATTATCCGGGACAGGGGTCGGAGAGACCCAGTACTTC. It codes for CSVGLSGTGVGETQYF.

The table lists this clonotype with a few counts. The V and J genes are TRBV18 and TRBJ2-1, with TRBD2 matching 11 bases. The CDR3 runs to 15 residues. CDR1 is KGHSH, CDR2 LQKENI, per germline. Germline trimming cut 3 bases from V and 7 bases from J; bases unmatched to any gene: 5. CDR3 DNA: TGTGCCAGCTCACCCGGGACTAGCGGAGTAAATGAGCAGTTCTTC. This gives the protein CASSPGTSGVNEQFF.

This clonotype was observed a few times. This chain connects TRBV28 to TRBJ2-5, with a possible D match to TRBD2 (7 bases). Germline V lookup: CDR1 MDHEN, CDR2 SYDVKM. The CDR3 extends over 15 amino acids. V was pared by 5 bases and J by 1 base, with 14 bases between. CDR3 in DNA: TGTGCCAGCAGTCCGGGGGGCTTGGGCCAAGAGACCCAGTACTTC. This translates into CASSPGGLGQETQYF.

This clonotype was counted at least ten times. The chain uses TRBV27 and TRBJ2-1; perhaps TRBD2 as D (6 bases). The CDR3 has 13 amino acids. Trimming left V 6 bases short and J 2 bases short, with 8 bases between. In germline, CDR1 is MNHEY, CDR2 SMNVEV (reference sequence). CDR3 nucleotide sequence: TGTGCCAGCAGGGGGGGTGCCTACAATGAGCAGTTCTTC. This codes for CASRGGAYNEQFF.

The chain recombines TRBV15 with TRBJ1-1, with 8 bases aligning to TRBD1. The CDR3 consists of 16 residues. Germline V gene lookup returns CDR1 LNHNV and CDR2 YYDKDF (reference sequence). After removal of 3 bases from V and 4 bases from J, the junction contained 10 bases not matched to a gene. The CDR3 is CATSRNPRTGRTEAFF. The CDR3 DNA follows: TGTGCCACCAGCAGGAACCCGAGGACAGGGCGCACTGAAGCTTTCTTT.

The rearrangement uses TRBV20-1 and TRBJ2-7; 9 bases map to TRBD2. CDR1 and CDR2 (germline): DFQATT, SNEGSKA (reference sequence). This CDR3 spans 15 amino acids. CDR3 protein: CSFGASGEGNYEQYF. Here the CDR3 DNA reads TGCAGCTTTGGGGCTAGCGGGGAAGGGAACTACGAGCAGTACTTC.

The chain has TRBV7-8 and TRBJ2-1; unclear D gene. The ends were cut back, 1 base at V and 5 bases at J, with 9 bases in the middle. This CDR3 contains 14 residues. Germline CDR1 is SGHVS and CDR2 is FQNEAQ. The CDR3 region has the DNA TGTGCCAGCAGCTTAGTATTCGCCAACAATGAGCAGTTCTTC. Translation gives CASSLVFANNEQFF.

The chain recombines TRBV15 with TRBJ1-4; 8 positions match TRBD1. This CDR3 comprises 16 residues. Losses at the gene ends were 1 base for V and 7 bases for J; bases not matched to a gene: 8. Germline CDR1 reads LNHNV; CDR2 reads YYDKDF (reference sequence). CDR3 amino acids: CATSRGNGQGGEKLFF. The CDR3 nucleotides are TGTGCCACCAGCAGAGGGAATGGACAGGGAGGTGAAAAACTGTTTTTT.

In its sample, this clonotype was seen many times. This rearrangement joins TRBV7-2 to TRBJ2-2; tentatively, D is TRBD1 (6 bases). V dropped 3 bases and J dropped 5 bases, with 13 bases sitting between them. The CDR3 runs to 15 residues. Germline-derived CDR1 and CDR2 are SGHTA and FQGNSA. The CDR3 region has the DNA TGTGCCAGCAGCTTGCGACAGGCAGGGACCGGGGAGCTGTTTTTT. It specifies CASSLRQAGTGELFF.